These 27 T cell receptor beta chains were all obtained from the same sample, sequenced in a study of cytomegalovirus exposure and HLA in healthy donors. The PCR employed 60 Vbeta primers together with 13 Jbeta primers. Libraries were prepared by immunoSEQ multiplex PCR; TCRdb keeps only in-frame clonotypes and omits some of them. Altogether about 140,000 clones are present, around 80% being singletons, with the ten largest covering roughly 1.9%. The source material was PBMCs. The receptor set was obtained from a woman aged 35 to 49 in good health and CMV-seronegative.

This sequence joins TRBV5-1 and TRBJ2-6; D is uncertain. This CDR3 has 18 amino acids. From germline, CDR1 is SGHRS and CDR2 YFSETQ. The V and J ends lost 4 bases and 0 bases respectively, with 17 bases between them. This chain's CDR3 is CASSPTATLISGANVLTF. The CDR3 coding sequence is TGCGCCAGCAGCCCGACTGCAACCCTTATCTCTGGGGCCAACGTCCTGACTTTC. Full variable domain (outside the CDR3, taken from reference TRBV5-1 and TRBJ2-6): KAGVTQTPRYLIKTRGQQVTLSCSPISGHRSVSWYQQTPGQGLQFLFEYFSETQRNKGNFPGRFSGRQFSNSRSEMNVSTLELGDSALYLCASSPTATLISGANVLTFGAGSRLTVL.

This chain links TRBV5-1 with TRBJ2-1; no firm D call. This CDR3 region has 13 residues. Germline CDR1 reads SGHRS; CDR2 reads YFSETQ. With 0 bases removed from V and 6 bases from J, the gap between germline ends came to 7 bases. Here the CDR3 DNA reads TGCGCCAGCAGCTTGGTCTCTACCAATGAGCAGTTCTTC. Its translation: CASSLVSTNEQFF.

The V call is TRBV28, the J call TRBJ2-4; the match to TRBD2 covers 7 bases. There are 19 residues in the CDR3. Germline V CDR1 and CDR2: MDHEN, SYDVKM. Trimming took 3 bases from V and 1 from J; bases not matched to a gene: 15. CDR3 DNA: TGTGCCAGCAGTTTCCCCTTCTGGCGGGAGCCAGGGGCCAAAAACATTCAGTACTTC. Its protein is CASSFPFWREPGAKNIQYF.

The CDR3 region has the DNA TGTGCCAGCTCACCACCACCCGCGTCCTATGGCTACACCTTC. Protein: CASSPPPASYGYTF. The genes are TRBV18 and TRBJ1-2; D gene unclear. Germline V CDR1 and CDR2: KGHSH, LQKENI. V lost 0 bases and J 4 bases, leaving 9 bases between the germline ends. The CDR3 has 14 amino acids.

V is TRBV11-2 and J is TRBJ1-1, with D maybe TRBD1 (6 bases). Per the germline V gene, CDR1 is SGHAT and CDR2 is FQNNGV. The CDR3 runs 16 residues. Trimming pared 1 base from V and 3 bases from J, leaving 15 bases between. CDR3 sequence: CASSLASRGFHTEAFF. CDR3 in DNA: TGTGCCAGCAGCTTAGCCAGCAGGGGATTTCACACTGAAGCTTTCTTT.

This clone appeared once. The V and J genes are TRBV9 and TRBJ2-1; 8 nucleotides agree with TRBD1. The germline V gene has CDR1 SGDLS and CDR2 YYNGEE. The V gene end was trimmed by 0 bases and the J gene end by 4 bases; junction bases not matched to a gene: 6. The CDR3 has 16 amino acids. The CDR3 loop is CASSVGTGKEYNEQFF. CDR3 nucleotides: TGTGCCAGCAGCGTAGGGACAGGGAAAGAATACAATGAGCAGTTCTTC.

The DNA of the CDR3 is TGCGCCAGCAGATTATCCTACGAGCAGTACTTC. It specifies CASRLSYEQYF. V and J are TRBV10-2 and TRBJ2-7; no clear D gene. This CDR3 spans 11 amino acids. Per the germline V gene, CDR1 is WSHSY and CDR2 is SAAADI. V lost 6 bases and J lost 1, with 4 bases in between.

This clone was picked up one time. This rearrangement joins TRBV18 to TRBJ1-2; D is unresolved. Germline V gene data show CDR1 as KGHSH and CDR2 as LQKENI. The CDR3 is 13 residues long. V dropped 0 bases and J dropped 7 bases, with 9 bases sitting between them. The CDR3 sequence: CASSPPAGGGYTF. The CDR3 DNA is TGTGCCAGCTCACCACCGGCAGGTGGTGGCTACACCTTC. Combining the CDR3 with reference TRBV18 and TRBJ1-2 gives the whole variable domain NAGVMQNPRHLVRRRGQEARLRCSPMKGHSHVYWYRQLPEEGLKFMVYLQKENIIDESGMPKERFSAEFPKEGPSILRIQQVVRGDSAAYFCASSPPAGGGYTFGSGTRLTVV.

This clone has just a few counts. This CDR3 is CASSIGGFGDTGELFF. The DNA of the CDR3 is TGTGCCAGTAGTATAGGAGGGTTCGGCGACACCGGGGAGCTGTTTTTT. This chain links TRBV19 with TRBJ2-2; D possibly corresponds to TRBD2 (5 bases). CDR1 and CDR2 from the germline V gene are LNHDA and SQIVND (reference sequence). V gave up 1 base and J gave up 3 bases, with 12 bases separating them. This CDR3 comprises 16 residues.

The chain recombines TRBV2 with TRBJ1-2, with D hard to call. From germline, CDR1 is SNHLY and CDR2 FYNNEI. V gave up 7 bases and J gave up 3 bases, with 6 bases separating them. The CDR3 spans 11 residues. CDR3 in DNA: TGTGCCAGCACCCCGGACTATGGCTACACCTTC. Protein: CASTPDYGYTF.

The chain uses TRBV9 and TRBJ2-1; 12 bases align to TRBD2. From germline, CDR1 is SGDLS and CDR2 YYNGEE. CDR3 length: 15 residues. Germline trimming cut 5 bases from V and 4 bases from J; bases unmatched to any gene: 4. The CDR3 here is CASSGTSGPYNEQFF. CDR3 coding DNA: TGTGCCAGCAGTGGGACTAGCGGGCCTTACAATGAGCAGTTCTTC.

The chain uses TRBV4-3 and TRBJ2-7, with TRBD2 matching over 10 bases. V was pared by 1 base and J by 4 bases, with 10 bases of the junction left unmatched. The CDR3 sequence is 17 residues long. The germline CDR1 and CDR2 sequences are LGHNA and YSLEER. In DNA, the CDR3 is TGCGCCAGCAGCCAAGGATACCCTAGCGGGAGTATTTACGAGCAGTACTTC. Translating it yields CASSQGYPSGSIYEQYF.

The J gene is TRBJ2-5, the V gene TRBV13; 12 nucleotides agree with TRBD1. CDR3 length: 14 residues. The germline CDR1 and CDR2 sequences are PRHDT and FYEKMQ (reference sequence). The trim removed 5 bases at V and 9 bases at J, leaving 7 bases unmatched. The CDR3 here is CASSPGGQGAAQYF. Here the CDR3 DNA reads TGTGCCAGCAGCCCAGGGGGACAGGGGGCCGCCCAGTACTTC.

V gene TRBV11-2 combines with J gene TRBJ1-3; 8 bases are shared with TRBD1. There are 17 residues in the CDR3. V lost 5 bases and J lost 0; bases outside the gene matches: 9. Germline CDR1 SGHAT, CDR2 FQNNGV. DNA for the CDR3: TGTGCCAGCAGCCCGCGACAGGGGTCGAGCTCTGGAAACACCATATATTTT. Translated, it gives CASSPRQGSSSGNTIYF.

There are a few counts of this clone. The CDR3 protein is CASSPGLAGHRSYEQYF. The CDR3 coding sequence is TGTGCCAGCTCACCGGGACTAGCGGGCCACCGATCCTACGAGCAGTACTTC. The chain uses TRBV18 and TRBJ2-7; 12 bases map to TRBD2. V lost 3 bases, J lost 1 base, and 7 bases stayed unmatched. The CDR3 length is 17 residues. CDR1 and CDR2 (germline): KGHSH, LQKENI.

The CDR3 loop reads CASSVYNEQFF. The CDR3 bases are TGTGCCAGCAGCGTTTATAATGAGCAGTTCTTC. The chain uses TRBV13 and TRBJ2-1, with D unresolved. Germline CDR1 is PRHDT and CDR2 is FYEKMQ (reference sequence). The CDR3 covers 11 residues. V dropped 5 bases and J dropped 7 bases, with 6 bases sitting between them.

V gene TRBV28 combines with J gene TRBJ2-1, with TRBD1 matching 7 bases. The germline CDR1 and CDR2 sequences are MDHEN and SYDVKM. CDR3 length equals 16 residues. Unmatched junction bases numbered 10, after V lost 3 bases and J lost 5 bases. The CDR3 sequence: CASSFNLQTGDNEQFF. Here the CDR3 DNA reads TGTGCCAGCAGTTTCAACCTTCAAACAGGGGACAATGAGCAGTTCTTC.

This chain links TRBV19 with TRBJ1-5; D might be TRBD1 (6 bases). Trimming took off 3 bases at V and 4 bases at J, with 13 bases between the two ends. Germline CDR1 reads LNHDA; CDR2 reads SQIVND (reference sequence). The CDR3 covers 15 residues. The CDR3 protein is CASSIYRAGNQPQHF. CDR3 in DNA: TGTGCCAGTAGTATTTACAGGGCCGGTAATCAGCCCCAGCATTTT.

The chain is built from TRBV5-1 and TRBJ2-5, with unresolved D. This CDR3 contains 16 residues. Trimming took off 3 bases at V and 0 bases at J, with 15 bases between the two ends. Per germline, CDR1 SGHRS and CDR2 YFSETQ. This CDR3 reads CASSSHYVEYQETQYF. The CDR3 region has the DNA TGCGCCAGCAGCTCCCATTATGTGGAGTACCAAGAGACCCAGTACTTC.

This CDR3 reads CASSREARTEAFF. In DNA, the CDR3 is TGTGCCAGCAGCAGAGAGGCTCGTACTGAAGCTTTCTTT. V usage is TRBV27 and J usage is TRBJ1-1, with D hard to call. Trimming left V 6 bases short and J 5 bases short, with 13 bases between. Germline-derived CDR1 and CDR2 are MNHEY and SMNVEV (reference sequence). The CDR3 consists of 13 residues.

This clone was found once. The chain couples TRBV9 to TRBJ2-1, with D possibly being TRBD2 (6 bases). Germline assignment: CDR1 SGDLS and CDR2 YYNGEE. The V and J ends lost 0 bases and 6 bases respectively, with 13 bases between them. This CDR3 is 15 amino acids long. DNA for the CDR3: TGTGCCAGCAGCGTAGGAGGGGAGGAGTTCAATGAGCAGTTCTTC. Translating gives CASSVGGEEFNEQFF.

CDR3 sequence: CASSESRVAETQYF. CDR3 coding DNA: TGTGCCAGCAGTGAATCCAGGGTTGCAGAGACCCAGTACTTC. J is TRBJ2-5 and V is TRBV25-1, with a tentative D call TRBD1 (5 bases). Per the germline V gene, CDR1 is MGHDK and CDR2 is SYGVNS. The ends were cut back, 1 base at V and 4 bases at J, with 10 bases in the middle. The CDR3 totals 14 residues.

This clone was found a few times. This chain connects TRBV6-6 to TRBJ2-1; 7 bases fit TRBD1. The trim removed 7 bases at V and 4 bases at J, leaving 10 bases unmatched. Germline V gives CDR1 MNHNY, CDR2 SVGAGI (reference sequence). This CDR3 spans 15 amino acids. CDR3 amino acids: CASTPQGLGYNEQFF. The CDR3 nucleotides read TGTGCCAGCACCCCACAGGGGTTGGGGTACAATGAGCAGTTCTTC.

This sequence joins TRBV15 and TRBJ1-5, with 9 bases fitting TRBD1. The trim removed 6 bases at V and 4 bases at J, leaving 7 bases unmatched. CDR1 is LNHNV and CDR2 is YYDKDF in the germline V gene (reference sequence). The CDR3 runs 15 residues. Here the CDR3 DNA reads TGTGCCACCAGACGGACAGGGGAAGTTAATCAGCCCCAGCATTTT. Translation: CATRRTGEVNQPQHF.

This sequence joins TRBV7-8 and TRBJ1-1; TRBD1 is a possible D gene (6 bases). Deletions cut 4 bases from V and 1 base from J, with 10 bases between. The CDR3 totals 14 residues. In germline, CDR1 is SGHVS, CDR2 FQNEAQ. The CDR3 here is CASSWGHQNTEAFF. The CDR3 DNA sequence: TGTGCCAGCAGCTGGGGACACCAGAACACTGAAGCTTTCTTT. The variable domain in full, completed from reference TRBV7-8 and TRBJ1-1, reads GAGVSQSPRYKVAKRGQDVALRCDPISGHVSLFWYQQALGQGPEFLTYFQNEAQLDKSGLPSDRFFAERPEGSVSTLKIQRTQQEDSAVYLCASSWGHQNTEAFFGQGTRLTVV.

The chain couples TRBV14 to TRBJ2-3; 10 bases are a match to TRBD2. Germline values: CDR1 SGHDN, CDR2 FVKESK. CDR3 length equals 18 residues. Unmatched junction bases numbered 7, after V lost 0 bases and J lost 1 base. The CDR3 region has the DNA TGTGCCAGCAGCCAAGACGGGACTAGCGTCAGGGGCACAGATACGCAGTATTTT. Translated: CASSQDGTSVRGTDTQYF.

This clone was seen more than once but under ten times. V gene TRBV7-9 combines with J gene TRBJ1-1; D is possibly TRBD1 (5 bases). V was shortened by 11 bases and J by 4 bases, with 20 bases between the two germline ends. The CDR3 sequence is 14 residues long. Germline assignment: CDR1 SEHNR and CDR2 FQNEAQ (reference sequence). CDR3 nucleotide sequence: TGTGCCGATAACACGGGGGGTGTCGGCACTGAAGCTTTCTTT. It is translated as CADNTGGVGTEAFF.